These T cell receptor beta chains were read from a single sample in a study of T cell repertoires in chronic hepatitis B. Using immunoSEQ multiplex PCR, the repertoire was profiled, and TCRdb retains in-frame clones only, with some absent. This table lists 7 or 8 clones. Specimen: HBV polymerase (pol387) epitope-specific CD8+ T cells from PBMCs. Receptors originate from a human donor with chronic hepatitis B virus infection. The CDR3 runs from the conserved cysteine through the conserved F or W. Each record gives: J gene, V gene, D gene, CDR3 DNA, CDR3 protein. D genes are given only for firm matches.

>TRBJ1-3|TRBV21-1|NA
TGTGCCAGCAGAATTCGGCTGCTACAACACGCACGAAACACCATATATTTT
CASRIRLLQHARNTIYF
>TRBJ1-5|TRBV21-1|NA
TGTGCCAGCAGGGAAGATGTAGCTACTTGGCATCATCAGCCCCAGCATTTT
CASREDVATWHHQPQHF
>TRBJ1-2|TRBV10-1|NA
TGCGCCAGCAGTTTACACGCAAGATCGCGAAAGACCTATGGCTTC
CASSLHARSRKTYGF